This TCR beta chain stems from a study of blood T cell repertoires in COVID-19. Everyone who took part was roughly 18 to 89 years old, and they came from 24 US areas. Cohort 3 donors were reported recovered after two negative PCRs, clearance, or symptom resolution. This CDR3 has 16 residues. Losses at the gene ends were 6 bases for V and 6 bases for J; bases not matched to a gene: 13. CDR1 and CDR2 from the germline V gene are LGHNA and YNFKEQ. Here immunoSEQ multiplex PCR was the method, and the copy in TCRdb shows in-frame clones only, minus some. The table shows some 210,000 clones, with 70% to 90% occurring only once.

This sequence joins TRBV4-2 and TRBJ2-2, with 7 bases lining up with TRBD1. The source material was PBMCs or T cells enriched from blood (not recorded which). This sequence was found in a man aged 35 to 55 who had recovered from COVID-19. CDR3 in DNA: TGTGCCAGCAGAAACTCACCAAGGACAGGACCCGGGGAGCTGTTTTTT. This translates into CASRNSPRTGPGELFF.